This is a list of T cell receptor beta chains from one sample in a study of T cells in localized non-small cell lung cancer. Clones were sequenced by immunoSEQ multiplex PCR, and TCRdb holds only the in-frame ones, with some missing. Of roughly 70,000 clones listed, 86% were seen once; the top ten hold roughly a fifth. Sequencing used peripheral blood, obtained before any cancer treatment. The source of these receptors is a male donor aged 60 or over with stage III squamous cell lung carcinoma. Each CDR3 is given with its conserved first and last residue. A D gene is named only where the DNA matches it firmly. Clone size is stated in some rows and not others, as once, few, many or a class when expanded.

j_call: TRBJ2-7; v_call: TRBV29-1; d_call: .; clone_size: .; cdr3_aa: CSVARGGTLEQYF; cdr3_nt: TGCAGCGTTGCCAGGGGGGGGACGCTCGAGCAGTACTTC
j_call: TRBJ2-1; v_call: TRBV6-1; d_call: TRBD1; clone_size: .; cdr3_aa: CAAQGATSNEQFF; cdr3_nt: TGTGCCGCACAGGGGGCCACCTCCAATGAGCAGTTCTTC
j_call: TRBJ2-2; v_call: TRBV9; d_call: TRBD1; clone_size: once; cdr3_aa: CASSWDRVTGELFF; cdr3_nt: TGTGCCAGCAGTTGGGACAGGGTAACCGGGGAGCTGTTTTTT
j_call: TRBJ1-6; v_call: TRBV18; d_call: TRBD1; clone_size: .; cdr3_aa: CASSPPSQGVNYSPLHF; cdr3_nt: TGTGCCAGCTCACCACCCTCTCAGGGGGTGAACTATTCACCCCTCCACTTT
j_call: TRBJ1-2; v_call: TRBV29-1; d_call: .; clone_size: .; cdr3_aa: CSVEDPGPNYGYTF; cdr3_nt: TGCAGCGTTGAAGATCCGGGGCCTAACTATGGCTACACCTTC
j_call: TRBJ1-6; v_call: TRBV30; d_call: .; clone_size: .; cdr3_aa: CAWTRDPRRSPLHF; cdr3_nt: TGTGCCTGGACCCGGGACCCAAGAAGATCACCCCTCCACTTT
j_call: TRBJ1-3; v_call: TRBV15; d_call: .; clone_size: .; cdr3_aa: CASRVPSGNTIYF; cdr3_nt: TGTGCCAGCCGTGTGCCCTCTGGAAACACCATATATTTT
j_call: TRBJ1-5; v_call: TRBV5-1; d_call: .; clone_size: .; cdr3_aa: CASSLFPGVNQPQHF; cdr3_nt: TGCGCCAGCAGCTTGTTTCCAGGGGTCAATCAGCCCCAGCATTTT
j_call: TRBJ2-1; v_call: TRBV6-1; d_call: TRBD2; clone_size: .; cdr3_aa: CASSGPRTSGGANEQFF; cdr3_nt: TGTGCCAGCAGTGGCCCAAGAACTAGCGGGGGGGCCAATGAGCAGTTCTTC
j_call: TRBJ1-1; v_call: TRBV7-9; d_call: .; clone_size: .; cdr3_aa: CASSLETGMNTEAFF; cdr3_nt: TGTGCCAGCAGCTTAGAAACAGGGATGAACACTGAAGCTTTCTTT
j_call: TRBJ2-7; v_call: TRBV27; d_call: .; clone_size: .; cdr3_aa: CASSRGGGYEQYF; cdr3_nt: TGTGCCAGCAGCCGAGGAGGCGGATACGAGCAGTACTTC
j_call: TRBJ2-2; v_call: TRBV10-2; d_call: .; clone_size: .; cdr3_aa: CASSEPRKKDRNTGELFF; cdr3_nt: TGCGCCAGCAGTGAGCCCAGGAAAAAGGACAGGAACACCGGGGAGCTGTTTTTT
j_call: TRBJ2-5; v_call: TRBV19; d_call: TRBD1; clone_size: .; cdr3_aa: CASRPWDSQETQYF; cdr3_nt: TGTGCCAGTAGGCCCTGGGACAGCCAAGAGACCCAGTACTTC
j_call: TRBJ2-5; v_call: TRBV29-1; d_call: .; clone_size: .; cdr3_aa: CSVEGDDAVLQETQYF; cdr3_nt: TGCAGCGTTGAAGGGGATGACGCGGTCTTACAAGAGACCCAGTACTTC
j_call: TRBJ2-3; v_call: TRBV6-5; d_call: TRBD2; clone_size: .; cdr3_aa: CASSGGLAGDTQYF; cdr3_nt: TGTGCCAGCAGTGGGGGACTAGCGGGAGATACGCAGTATTTT
j_call: TRBJ1-5; v_call: TRBV11-2; d_call: .; clone_size: .; cdr3_aa: CASSLAGGSNQPQHF; cdr3_nt: TGTGCCAGCAGCTTAGCGGGAGGTAGCAATCAGCCCCAGCATTTT
j_call: TRBJ1-2; v_call: TRBV5-5; d_call: .; clone_size: .; cdr3_aa: CASSLAGQAGYTF; cdr3_nt: TGTGCCAGCAGCTTGGCCGGGCAGGCTGGCTACACCTTC
j_call: TRBJ2-1; v_call: TRBV2; d_call: TRBD2; clone_size: .; cdr3_aa: CASRIRGVDWDEQFF; cdr3_nt: TGTGCCAGCAGAATACGGGGGGTTGATTGGGATGAGCAGTTCTTC
j_call: TRBJ2-1; v_call: TRBV19; d_call: TRBD1; clone_size: .; cdr3_aa: CASSIQGQGVIEQFF; cdr3_nt: TGTGCCAGTAGTATCCAGGGCCAGGGGGTCATTGAGCAGTTCTTC
j_call: TRBJ1-4; v_call: TRBV4-2; d_call: .; clone_size: once; cdr3_aa: CASSQPGFGEKLFF; cdr3_nt: TGTGCCAGCAGCCAACCAGGGTTTGGTGAAAAACTGTTTTTT
j_call: TRBJ1-6; v_call: TRBV6-5; d_call: TRBD1; clone_size: few; cdr3_aa: CASSSGTGRRSPLHF; cdr3_nt: TGTGCCAGCAGCTCTGGGACAGGGAGGAGGTCACCCCTCCACTTT
j_call: TRBJ2-3; v_call: TRBV19; d_call: .; clone_size: .; cdr3_aa: CASTSDATDTQYF; cdr3_nt: TGTGCCAGTACTTCTGACGCCACAGATACGCAGTATTTT
j_call: TRBJ1-2; v_call: TRBV4-2; d_call: .; clone_size: .; cdr3_aa: CASSPDGSANYGYTF; cdr3_nt: TGTGCCAGCAGCCCAGACGGGTCTGCTAACTATGGCTACACCTTC
j_call: TRBJ2-7; v_call: TRBV29-1; d_call: TRBD1; clone_size: few; cdr3_aa: CSAGAGTGGTYEQYF; cdr3_nt: TGCAGCGCTGGGGCCGGGACAGGGGGGACCTACGAGCAGTACTTC
j_call: TRBJ1-1; v_call: TRBV5-1; d_call: .; clone_size: .; cdr3_aa: CASSLVQGLLGEAFF; cdr3_nt: TGCGCCAGCAGCTTGGTGCAGGGCCTCTTGGGTGAAGCTTTCTTT
j_call: TRBJ2-5; v_call: TRBV10-1; d_call: TRBD1; clone_size: .; cdr3_aa: CASGDRGTKETQYF; cdr3_nt: TGCGCCAGCGGGGACAGGGGAACAAAAGAGACCCAGTACTTC
j_call: TRBJ2-7; v_call: TRBV9; d_call: TRBD1; clone_size: .; cdr3_aa: CASSHPGQGNEQYF; cdr3_nt: TGTGCCAGCAGCCACCCGGGACAGGGGAACGAGCAGTACTTC
j_call: TRBJ1-6; v_call: TRBV30; d_call: TRBD1; clone_size: once; cdr3_aa: CAWSPRTGGKVSPLHF; cdr3_nt: TGTGCCTGGAGTCCCCGGACAGGGGGTAAAGTTTCTCCCCTCCACTTT
j_call: TRBJ1-6; v_call: TRBV28; d_call: .; clone_size: .; cdr3_aa: CASSSSSYNSPLHF; cdr3_nt: TGTGCCAGCAGTTCGAGCTCCTATAATTCACCCCTCCACTTT
j_call: TRBJ2-1; v_call: TRBV19; d_call: .; clone_size: .; cdr3_aa: CASSILGIYNEQFF; cdr3_nt: TGTGCCAGTAGTATCTTAGGGATCTACAATGAGCAGTTCTTC
j_call: TRBJ1-2; v_call: TRBV7-9; d_call: TRBD1; clone_size: .; cdr3_aa: CASRGTGGNYGYTF; cdr3_nt: TGTGCCAGCAGGGGGACAGGGGGCAACTATGGCTACACCTTC
j_call: TRBJ1-2; v_call: TRBV6-5; d_call: .; clone_size: .; cdr3_aa: CASSESGRDYGYTF; cdr3_nt: TGTGCCAGCAGTGAATCAGGGAGGGACTATGGCTACACCTTC
j_call: TRBJ1-1; v_call: TRBV2; d_call: .; clone_size: .; cdr3_aa: CASMYWVDTEAFF; cdr3_nt: TGTGCCAGCATGTATTGGGTGGACACTGAAGCTTTCTTT
j_call: TRBJ1-1; v_call: TRBV5-1; d_call: .; clone_size: .; cdr3_aa: CASSLDSEAFF; cdr3_nt: TGCGCCAGCAGCTTGGACTCTGAAGCTTTCTTT
j_call: TRBJ2-5; v_call: TRBV13; d_call: TRBD2; clone_size: once; cdr3_aa: CASSFRVAGDGETQYF; cdr3_nt: TGTGCCAGCAGCTTTCGAGTAGCGGGGGACGGAGAGACCCAGTACTTC
j_call: TRBJ2-5; v_call: TRBV11-2; d_call: .; clone_size: .; cdr3_aa: CASSLDPRKGRETQYF; cdr3_nt: TGTGCCAGCAGCTTAGATCCCAGGAAAGGTCGAGAGACCCAGTACTTC
j_call: TRBJ2-5; v_call: TRBV19; d_call: TRBD2; clone_size: .; cdr3_aa: CASSIGTSGVQETQYF; cdr3_nt: TGTGCCAGTAGTATTGGGACTAGCGGGGTCCAAGAGACCCAGTACTTC
j_call: TRBJ1-3; v_call: TRBV14; d_call: TRBD1; clone_size: .; cdr3_aa: CASRDRGSGNTIYF; cdr3_nt: TGTGCCAGCAGGGACAGGGGATCTGGAAACACCATATATTTT
j_call: TRBJ2-1; v_call: TRBV27; d_call: TRBD1; clone_size: .; cdr3_aa: CASSSDRSSYNEQFF; cdr3_nt: TGTGCCAGCAGTTCGGACAGGAGCTCCTACAATGAGCAGTTCTTC
j_call: TRBJ2-5; v_call: TRBV7-2; d_call: TRBD2; clone_size: .; cdr3_aa: CASSLAPSGGGETQYF; cdr3_nt: TGTGCCAGCAGCTTAGCGCCTAGCGGGGGGGGAGAGACCCAGTACTTC
j_call: TRBJ1-3; v_call: TRBV5-5; d_call: .; clone_size: .; cdr3_aa: CASSLRPDNTIYF; cdr3_nt: TGTGCCAGCAGCTTGCGACCGGACAACACCATATATTTT
j_call: TRBJ1-1; v_call: TRBV11-3; d_call: TRBD1; clone_size: .; cdr3_aa: CASSTGQGNTEAFF; cdr3_nt: TGTGCCAGCAGCACGGGACAGGGGAACACTGAAGCTTTCTTT
j_call: TRBJ1-3; v_call: TRBV7-6; d_call: TRBD1; clone_size: .; cdr3_aa: CASSPIGQGRGNTIYF; cdr3_nt: TGTGCCAGCAGCCCCATAGGACAGGGACGTGGAAACACCATATATTTT
j_call: TRBJ2-5; v_call: TRBV7-6; d_call: .; clone_size: once; cdr3_aa: CASSFLDSQETQYF; cdr3_nt: TGTGCCAGCAGCTTTTTGGACAGCCAAGAGACCCAGTACTTC
j_call: TRBJ1-4; v_call: TRBV15; d_call: .; clone_size: .; cdr3_aa: CATSRASGTGNEELFF; cdr3_nt: TGTGCCACCAGCAGGGCCTCTGGGACCGGTAATGAGGAACTGTTTTTT
j_call: TRBJ1-1; v_call: TRBV6-5; d_call: .; clone_size: .; cdr3_aa: CATALGGGPGAFF; cdr3_nt: TGTGCCACCGCACTAGGGGGGGGACCCGGGGCTTTCTTT
j_call: TRBJ2-2; v_call: TRBV7-2; d_call: TRBD2; clone_size: once; cdr3_aa: CASSLSPSGNTGELFF; cdr3_nt: TGTGCCAGCAGCTTAAGTCCTAGCGGGAACACCGGGGAGCTGTTTTTT
j_call: TRBJ2-2; v_call: TRBV18; d_call: .; clone_size: .; cdr3_aa: CASSPPGGIVTGELFF; cdr3_nt: TGTGCCAGCTCACCACCGGGGGGCATCGTAACCGGGGAGCTGTTTTTT
j_call: TRBJ1-6; v_call: TRBV4-3; d_call: .; clone_size: .; cdr3_aa: CASSQDWGGNSPLHF; cdr3_nt: TGCGCCAGCAGCCAGGACTGGGGAGGGAATTCACCCCTCCACTTT
j_call: TRBJ2-3; v_call: TRBV15; d_call: TRBD1; clone_size: .; cdr3_aa: CATRSGTGSTDTQYF; cdr3_nt: TGTGCCACCAGATCCGGGACAGGGAGCACAGATACGCAGTATTTT
j_call: TRBJ2-3; v_call: TRBV7-3; d_call: .; clone_size: .; cdr3_aa: CASSDQGGSTDTQYF; cdr3_nt: TGTGCCAGCAGCGATCAGGGGGGGAGCACAGATACGCAGTATTTT
j_call: TRBJ2-5; v_call: TRBV5-1; d_call: TRBD2; clone_size: .; cdr3_aa: CASSLTGTTEETQYF; cdr3_nt: TGCGCCAGCAGCTTAACCGGGACTACCGAAGAGACCCAGTACTTC
j_call: TRBJ2-4; v_call: TRBV6-1; d_call: .; clone_size: .; cdr3_aa: CASSGHPRSVKSGIQYF; cdr3_nt: TGTGCCAGCAGTGGACACCCACGGTCTGTGAAGAGTGGCATTCAGTACTTC
j_call: TRBJ1-5; v_call: TRBV10-3; d_call: TRBD1; clone_size: .; cdr3_aa: CAISGGQNSNQPQHF; cdr3_nt: TGTGCCATCAGTGGGGGACAGAATAGCAATCAGCCCCAGCATTTT